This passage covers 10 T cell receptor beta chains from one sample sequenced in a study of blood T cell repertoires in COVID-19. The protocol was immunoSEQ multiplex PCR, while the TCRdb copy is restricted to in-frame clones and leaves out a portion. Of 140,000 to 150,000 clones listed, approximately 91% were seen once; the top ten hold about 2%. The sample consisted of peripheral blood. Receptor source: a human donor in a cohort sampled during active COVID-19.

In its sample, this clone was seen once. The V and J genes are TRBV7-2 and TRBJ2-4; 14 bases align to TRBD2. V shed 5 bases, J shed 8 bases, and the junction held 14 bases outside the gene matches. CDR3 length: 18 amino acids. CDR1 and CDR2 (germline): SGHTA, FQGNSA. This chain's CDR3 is CASSQGWGLAGDRDIQYF. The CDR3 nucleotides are TGTGCCAGCAGCCAGGGGTGGGGACTAGCGGGGGATAGGGACATTCAGTACTTC.

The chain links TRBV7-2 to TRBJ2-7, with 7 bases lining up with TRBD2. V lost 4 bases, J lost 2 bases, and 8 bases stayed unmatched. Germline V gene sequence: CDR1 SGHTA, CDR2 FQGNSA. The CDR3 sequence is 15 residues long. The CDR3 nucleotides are TGTGCCAGCAGCTCCCCTCGACTAGCCGCCTACGAGCAGTACTTC. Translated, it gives CASSSPRLAAYEQYF. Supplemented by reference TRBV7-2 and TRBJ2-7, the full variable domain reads GAGVSQSPSNKVTEKGKDVELRCDPISGHTALYWYRQSLGQGLEFLIYFQGNSAPDKSGLPSDRFSAERTGGSVSTLTIQRTQQEDSAVYLCASSSPRLAAYEQYFGPGTRLTVT.

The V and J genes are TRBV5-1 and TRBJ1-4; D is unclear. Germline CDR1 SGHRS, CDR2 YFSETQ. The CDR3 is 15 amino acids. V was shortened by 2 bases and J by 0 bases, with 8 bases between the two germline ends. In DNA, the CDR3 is TGCGCCAGCAGCTTACAGAGTGCAACTAATGAAAAACTGTTTTTT. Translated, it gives CASSLQSATNEKLFF.

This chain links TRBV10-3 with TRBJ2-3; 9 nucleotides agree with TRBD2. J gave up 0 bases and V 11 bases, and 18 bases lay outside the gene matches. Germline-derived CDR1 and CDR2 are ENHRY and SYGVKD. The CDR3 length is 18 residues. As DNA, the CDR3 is TGTGCCTCACATGAGGGACTAGCTTTCTCCGGGAGCACAGATACGCAGTATTTT. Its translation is CASHEGLAFSGSTDTQYF.

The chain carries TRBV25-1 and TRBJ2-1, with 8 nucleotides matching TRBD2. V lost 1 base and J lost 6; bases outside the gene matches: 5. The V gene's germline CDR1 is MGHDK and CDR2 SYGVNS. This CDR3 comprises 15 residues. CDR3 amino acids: CASSEWGGTSNEQFF. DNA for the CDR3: TGTGCCAGCAGTGAATGGGGGGGGACTAGCAATGAGCAGTTCTTC.

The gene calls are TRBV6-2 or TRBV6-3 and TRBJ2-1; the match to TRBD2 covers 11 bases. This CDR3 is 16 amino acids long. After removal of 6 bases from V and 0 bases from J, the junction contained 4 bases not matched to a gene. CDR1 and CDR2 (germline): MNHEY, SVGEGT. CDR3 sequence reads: CASSLAGGSSYNEQFF. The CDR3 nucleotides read TGTGCCAGCAGCCTAGCGGGGGGTAGCTCCTACAATGAGCAGTTCTTC.

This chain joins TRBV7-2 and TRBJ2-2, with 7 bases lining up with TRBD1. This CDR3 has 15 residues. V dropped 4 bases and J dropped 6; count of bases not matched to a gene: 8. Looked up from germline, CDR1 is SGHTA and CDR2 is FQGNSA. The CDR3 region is CASSSGQALPGELFF. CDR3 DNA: TGTGCCAGCAGCTCCGGACAGGCCCTACCCGGGGAGCTGTTTTTT.

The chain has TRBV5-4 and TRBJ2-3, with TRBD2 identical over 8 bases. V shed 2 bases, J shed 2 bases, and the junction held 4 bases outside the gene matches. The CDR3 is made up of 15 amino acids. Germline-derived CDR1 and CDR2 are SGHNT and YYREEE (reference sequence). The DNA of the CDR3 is TGTGCCAGCAGCTTAGTTAGCGGGATCACAGATACGCAGTATTTT. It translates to CASSLVSGITDTQYF.

This CDR3 is CASSIRGAVNNSPLHF. DNA for the CDR3: TGTGCCAGTAGTATACGGGGGGCAGTGAATAATTCACCCCTCCACTTT. V and J are TRBV19 and TRBJ1-6; possible D gene TRBD1, 6 bases. The ends were cut back, 2 bases at V and 5 bases at J, with 13 bases in the middle. Germline assignment: CDR1 LNHDA and CDR2 SQIVND (reference sequence). The CDR3 loop spans 16 amino acids.

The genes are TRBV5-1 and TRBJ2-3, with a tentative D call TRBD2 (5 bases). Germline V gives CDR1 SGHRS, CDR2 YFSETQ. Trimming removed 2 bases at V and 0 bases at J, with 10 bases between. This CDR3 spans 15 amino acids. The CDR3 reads CASSFGSGSTDTQYF. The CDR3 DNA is TGCGCCAGCAGCTTCGGCAGCGGAAGCACAGATACGCAGTATTTT.